This is a list of T cell receptor beta chains from one sample in a study of technical replicates of blood from several donors. Only in-frame clones appear in the TCRdb table, and some are missing; sequencing was by immunoSEQ multiplex PCR. This table holds around 83,000 clones, roughly nine tenths found once. Input material: T cells isolated from PBMCs. The receptors were sampled from a human donor in good health. The conserved cysteine and the conserved F or W are not part of the CDR3 here. Size tells how often a clone was seen (once, few, many) or the class of an expanded clone, and some rows leave it out.

clone size: NA; V gene: TRBV7-6; J gene: TRBJ1-3; CDR3 protein: ASSLAGGSGNTIY
clone size: NA; V gene: TRBV5-6; J gene: TRBJ1-1; CDR3 protein: ASSLDRSNTEAF
clone size: NA; V gene: TRBV5-4; J gene: TRBJ2-3; CDR3 protein: ASNIAGVGTDTQY
clone size: NA; V gene: TRBV11-3; J gene: TRBJ2-1; CDR3 protein: ASSTTQGNEQF
clone size: few; V gene: TRBV7-9; J gene: TRBJ1-2; CDR3 protein: ASSFGQPSGYT
clone size: once; V gene: TRBV5-1; J gene: TRBJ2-5; CDR3 protein: ASSGGTGETQY
clone size: NA; V gene: TRBV28; J gene: TRBJ2-5; CDR3 protein: ASSPLSGGQETQY
clone size: NA; V gene: TRBV6-1; J gene: TRBJ2-5; CDR3 protein: ASRTINQETQY
clone size: NA; V gene: TRBV5-6; J gene: TRBJ2-1; CDR3 protein: ASSPGLAGEWSYNEQF
clone size: NA; V gene: TRBV18; J gene: TRBJ2-2; CDR3 protein: ASSPYTTGTGELF
clone size: NA; V gene: TRBV11-2; J gene: TRBJ2-7; CDR3 protein: ASSLDSGRGYEQY
clone size: NA; V gene: TRBV29-1; J gene: TRBJ1-2; CDR3 protein: SVAEVDRSFNYGYT
clone size: once; V gene: TRBV7-9; J gene: TRBJ1-2; CDR3 protein: ASTPSDYGYT
clone size: NA; V gene: TRBV9; J gene: TRBJ2-1; CDR3 protein: ASSVGGTGAYNEQF
clone size: few; V gene: TRBV6-4; J gene: TRBJ1-1; CDR3 protein: ASRRDLMNTEAF
clone size: NA; V gene: TRBV21-1; J gene: TRBJ2-7; CDR3 protein: ASSKEGLTLGEQY
clone size: NA; V gene: TRBV5-4; J gene: TRBJ1-1; CDR3 protein: ASSHDGLGEAF
clone size: NA; V gene: TRBV10-2; J gene: TRBJ2-5; CDR3 protein: ASTLSGTSGIGETQY
clone size: NA; V gene: TRBV6-1; J gene: TRBJ2-2; CDR3 protein: ASSEANHFELSNTGELF
clone size: NA; V gene: TRBV11-3; J gene: TRBJ2-1; CDR3 protein: ASSPYASGGQEYNEQF
clone size: NA; V gene: TRBV12-5; J gene: TRBJ2-3; CDR3 protein: ASGFGASGEDTQY
clone size: NA; V gene: TRBV28; J gene: TRBJ2-2; CDR3 protein: ASRPLRGMDTGELF
clone size: NA; V gene: TRBV11-2; J gene: TRBJ2-1; CDR3 protein: ASSSLAGAYNEQF
clone size: NA; V gene: TRBV28; J gene: TRBJ1-3; CDR3 protein: ASSSYDSSSGNTIY
clone size: NA; V gene: TRBV11-2; J gene: TRBJ2-7; CDR3 protein: ASSPYLTDYEQY
clone size: few; V gene: TRBV5-1; J gene: TRBJ1-1; CDR3 protein: ASSLGQGRSPEAF
clone size: few; V gene: TRBV7-9; J gene: TRBJ1-2; CDR3 protein: ASNPILQGNYGYT
clone size: NA; V gene: TRBV7-9; J gene: TRBJ2-1; CDR3 protein: ASSWDTYNEQF
clone size: NA; V gene: TRBV2; J gene: TRBJ1-5; CDR3 protein: ASSVGQGWQPQH
clone size: NA; V gene: TRBV19; J gene: TRBJ2-1; CDR3 protein: ASSYIGQLNEQF
clone size: NA; V gene: TRBV4-2; J gene: TRBJ2-2; CDR3 protein: ASSPLGGRELF
clone size: NA; V gene: TRBV14; J gene: TRBJ2-7; CDR3 protein: ASSQVRLAGGSQAGEQY
clone size: NA; V gene: TRBV2; J gene: TRBJ1-2; CDR3 protein: ASSAHLRDSYGYT
clone size: few; V gene: TRBV5-1; J gene: TRBJ1-2; CDR3 protein: ASSIPGTEYYGYT
clone size: NA; V gene: TRBV6-5; J gene: TRBJ2-1; CDR3 protein: ASSSLAGGDNEQF
clone size: NA; V gene: TRBV4-1; J gene: TRBJ2-7; CDR3 protein: ASSQVGPSPTYEQY
clone size: NA; V gene: TRBV4-2; J gene: TRBJ2-7; CDR3 protein: ASSRGLAGGYEQY
clone size: NA; V gene: TRBV30; J gene: TRBJ2-7; CDR3 protein: AWSVIGTTLGEQY
clone size: NA; V gene: TRBV7-9; J gene: TRBJ2-1; CDR3 protein: ASTPETGPTYNEQF
clone size: NA; V gene: TRBV28; J gene: TRBJ1-2; CDR3 protein: ASSPPGFGGYT
clone size: NA; V gene: TRBV6-1; J gene: TRBJ1-1; CDR3 protein: ASSRGQPNTEAF
clone size: NA; V gene: TRBV19; J gene: TRBJ2-7; CDR3 protein: ASSMAFGQGRGEQY
clone size: few; V gene: TRBV4-1; J gene: TRBJ2-1; CDR3 protein: ASSTPLAANEQF
clone size: few; V gene: TRBV4-1; J gene: TRBJ1-1; CDR3 protein: ASSQPRQEVVNTEAF
clone size: NA; V gene: TRBV10-3; J gene: TRBJ2-4; CDR3 protein: AISSSGGEKNIQY
clone size: NA; V gene: TRBV5-4; J gene: TRBJ1-6; CDR3 protein: ASSLVGQGAVSPLH
clone size: NA; V gene: TRBV7-9; J gene: TRBJ1-2; CDR3 protein: ASSLRQDPSYGYT
clone size: NA; V gene: TRBV9; J gene: TRBJ2-5; CDR3 protein: ASSAEIGHTQETQY
clone size: NA; V gene: TRBV5-1; J gene: TRBJ2-1; CDR3 protein: ASSLLAGVSNEQF
clone size: NA; V gene: TRBV6-1; J gene: TRBJ1-3; CDR3 protein: ASSERLLGSNTIY
clone size: NA; V gene: TRBV30; J gene: TRBJ2-2; CDR3 protein: AWVPPGTGGEGPRGTGELF
clone size: NA; V gene: TRBV28; J gene: TRBJ1-2; CDR3 protein: ASRAYGYT